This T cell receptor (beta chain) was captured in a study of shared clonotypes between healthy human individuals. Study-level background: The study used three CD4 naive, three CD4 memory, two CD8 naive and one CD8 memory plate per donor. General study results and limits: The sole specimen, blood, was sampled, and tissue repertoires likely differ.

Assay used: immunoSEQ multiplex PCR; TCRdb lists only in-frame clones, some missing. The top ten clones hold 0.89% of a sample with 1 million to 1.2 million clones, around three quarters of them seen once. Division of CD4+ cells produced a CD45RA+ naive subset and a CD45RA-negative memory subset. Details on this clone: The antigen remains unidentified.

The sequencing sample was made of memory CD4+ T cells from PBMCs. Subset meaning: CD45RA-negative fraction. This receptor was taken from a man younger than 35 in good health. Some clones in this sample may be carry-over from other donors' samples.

The chain's CDR3 is CASSLSAGNQPQHF. CDR3 bases: TGTGCCAGCTCACTTTCGGCGGGAAATCAGCCCCAGCATTTT. This chain connects TRBV18 to TRBJ1-5; unclear D gene. Trimming stripped 4 bases from V and 4 bases from J, with 11 bases between. This CDR3 comprises 14 residues. CDR1 KGHSH and CDR2 LQKENI come from the germline V gene.